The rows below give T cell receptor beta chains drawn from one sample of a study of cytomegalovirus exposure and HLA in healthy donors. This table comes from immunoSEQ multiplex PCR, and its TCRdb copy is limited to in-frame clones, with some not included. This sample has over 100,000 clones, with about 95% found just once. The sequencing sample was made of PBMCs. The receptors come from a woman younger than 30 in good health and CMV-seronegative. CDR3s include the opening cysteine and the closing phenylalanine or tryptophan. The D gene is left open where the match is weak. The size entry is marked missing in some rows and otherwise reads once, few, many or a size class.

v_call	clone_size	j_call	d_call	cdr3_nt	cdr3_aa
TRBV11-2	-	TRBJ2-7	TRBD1	TGTGCCAGCAGGGGGACAGCCTACGAGCAGTACTTC	CASRGTAYEQYF
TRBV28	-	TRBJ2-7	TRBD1	TGTGCCAGCAGTACCCTGGGACAGGGTGACGAGCAGTACTTC	CASSTLGQGDEQYF
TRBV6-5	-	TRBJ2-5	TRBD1	TGTGCCAGCAGTTACAAAGACAGGGAGGAGACCCAGTACTTC	CASSYKDREETQYF
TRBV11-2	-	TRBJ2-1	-	TGTGCCAGCAGCCCAGGGGTTTTGGGATCTTACAATGAGCAGTTCTTC	CASSPGVLGSYNEQFF
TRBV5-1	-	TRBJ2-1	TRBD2	TGCGCCAGCATCCAATCCGGGACTAGCGGGAGCGATGAGCAGTTCTTC	CASIQSGTSGSDEQFF
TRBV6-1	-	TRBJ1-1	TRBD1	TGTGCCAGCAGTGGTAGGACAGGGCCTAACACTGAAGCTTTCTTT	CASSGRTGPNTEAFF
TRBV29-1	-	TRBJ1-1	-	TGCAGCGTTGTCGGGTTCGGAAACGGGAACACTGAAGCTTTCTTT	CSVVGFGNGNTEAFF
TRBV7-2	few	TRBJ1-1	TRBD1	TGTGCCAGCAGCAACACAGGGGGGTGGACGAACACTGAAGCTTTCTTT	CASSNTGGWTNTEAFF
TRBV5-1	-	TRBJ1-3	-	TGCGCCAGCAGCGCCTTAACAGGGTCTGGAAACACCATATATTTT	CASSALTGSGNTIYF
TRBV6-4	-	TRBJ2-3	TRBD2	TGTGCCAGCAGTATTGGACTAGCGGGAGGGGCAGATACGCAGTATTTT	CASSIGLAGGADTQYF
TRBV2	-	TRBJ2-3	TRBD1	TGTGCCAGCAGACAGACAGGGCTGATTCGAGGAGATACGCAGTATTTT	CASRQTGLIRGDTQYF
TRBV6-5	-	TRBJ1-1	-	TGTGCCAGCCGGCGGGGGGCTCATGAAGCTTTCTTT	CASRRGAHEAFF
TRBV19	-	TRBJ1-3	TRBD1	TGTGCCAGTAGGCCGGGACAGGGGCTACACACCATATATTTT	CASRPGQGLHTIYF
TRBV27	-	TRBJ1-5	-	TGTGCCAGCACCCCCATCCCAGGGGCCCAGCCCCAGCATTTT	CASTPIPGAQPQHF
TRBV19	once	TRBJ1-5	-	TGTGCCAGTAGCCCCCGCGGCACGTATAGCAATCAGCCCCAGCATTTT	CASSPRGTYSNQPQHF
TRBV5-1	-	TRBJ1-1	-	TGCGCCAGCAGCTCCCGGACGGTAGGGGTTGAAGCTTTCTTT	CASSSRTVGVEAFF